This T cell receptor beta chain was obtained from a study of molecular identifiers for immune sequencing clone quantification. Naive CD8 T cells, phenotype CD8+CD4-CCR7+CD45RA+, were sorted. Study-wide findings and caveats: Reportedly, one cell's Jurkat TCR RNA was detected within 1,200,000 naive CD8 cells. The share of molecules held by clones above 20 RNA copies was over 99% in effector cells and under 1% in naive cells.

TCRdb reprocessed the PCR reads with MiXCR, giving one entry per CDR3 protein. The sample has around 9,000 distinct CDR3 sequences, just under 20% seen once; the top ten hold roughly 1.5%. The CDR3 is made up of 15 amino acids. Germline-derived CDR1 and CDR2 are SGHKS and YYEKEE (reference sequence). Trimming took 3 bases from V and 4 from J; bases not matched to a gene: 5. Judged by abundance, this clonotype is medium-sized. Its antigen remains unknown. The chain is built from TRBV5-5 and TRBJ2-3, with 10 bases aligning to TRBD2. The sample was naive CD8+ T cells from blood, with Jurkat cell RNA spiked in. Noted subset: FACS-sorted CD8+CD4-CCR7+CD45RA+ naive T cells. The receptor's source is a human donor in good health. Some libraries in this study had Jurkat cell RNA spiked in. This CDR3 reads CASSSASGGADTQYF. The CDR3 coding sequence is TGTGCCAGCAGCTCCGCTAGCGGGGGTGCAGATACGCAGTATTTT.